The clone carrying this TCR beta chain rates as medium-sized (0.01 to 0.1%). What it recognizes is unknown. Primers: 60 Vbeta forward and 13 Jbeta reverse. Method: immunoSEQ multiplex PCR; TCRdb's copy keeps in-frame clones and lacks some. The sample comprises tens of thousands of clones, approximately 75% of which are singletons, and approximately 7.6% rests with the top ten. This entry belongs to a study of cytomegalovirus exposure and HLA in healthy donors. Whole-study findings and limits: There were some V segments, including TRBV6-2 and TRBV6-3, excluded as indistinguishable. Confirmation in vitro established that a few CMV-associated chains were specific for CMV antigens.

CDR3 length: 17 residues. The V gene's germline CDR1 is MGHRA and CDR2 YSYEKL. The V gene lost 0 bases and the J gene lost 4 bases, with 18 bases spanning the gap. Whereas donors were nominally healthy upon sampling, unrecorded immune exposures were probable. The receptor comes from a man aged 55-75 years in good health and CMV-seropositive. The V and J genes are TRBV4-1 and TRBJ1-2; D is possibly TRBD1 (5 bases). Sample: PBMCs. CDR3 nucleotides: TGCGCCAGCAGCCAAGATAGGGGCTTCATGCAGGGCTATGGCTACACCTTC. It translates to CASSQDRGFMQGYGYTF.